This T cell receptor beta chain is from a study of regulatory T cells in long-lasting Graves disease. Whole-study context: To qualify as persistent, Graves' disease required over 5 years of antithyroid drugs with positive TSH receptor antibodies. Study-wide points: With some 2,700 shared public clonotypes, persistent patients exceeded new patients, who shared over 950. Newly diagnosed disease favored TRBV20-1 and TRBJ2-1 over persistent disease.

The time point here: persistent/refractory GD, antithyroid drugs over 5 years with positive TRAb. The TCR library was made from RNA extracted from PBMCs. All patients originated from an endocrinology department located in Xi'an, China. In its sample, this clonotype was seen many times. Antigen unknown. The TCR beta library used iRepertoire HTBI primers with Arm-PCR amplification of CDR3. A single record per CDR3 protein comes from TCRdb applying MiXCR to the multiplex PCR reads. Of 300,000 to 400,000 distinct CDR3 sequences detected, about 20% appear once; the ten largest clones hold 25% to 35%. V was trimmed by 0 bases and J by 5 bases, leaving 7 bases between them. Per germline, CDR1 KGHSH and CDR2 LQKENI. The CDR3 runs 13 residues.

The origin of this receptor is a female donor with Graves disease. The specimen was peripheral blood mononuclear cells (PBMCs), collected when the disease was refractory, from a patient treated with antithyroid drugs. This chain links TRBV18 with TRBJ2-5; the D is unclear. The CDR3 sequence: CASSPPSWETQYF. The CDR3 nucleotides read TGTGCCAGCTCACCACCGAGCTGGGAGACCCAGTACTTC. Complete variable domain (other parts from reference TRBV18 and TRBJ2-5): NAGVMQNPRHLVRRRGQEARLRCSPMKGHSHVYWYRQLPEEGLKFMVYLQKENIIDESGMPKERFSAEFPKEGPSILRIQQVVRGDSAAYFCASSPPSWETQYFGPGTRLLVL.